The sequence of this T cell receptor (beta chain) was determined in a study of blood T cell repertoires in COVID-19. Study overall: The study drew acute and convalescent COVID-19 samples from the United States, Italy and Spain. PBMCs, B-cell-depleted T cells, or T cells provided the cDNA or gDNA that made up the material.

Authors' data handling: It was from reference gene primer amplification that nucleated cell counts were estimated. Profiled with immunoSEQ multiplex PCR; TCRdb holds only in-frame clones, not every one. That table gives V, J and clone size, and the DNA gave D and trimming. Here the sample spans roughly 120,000 clones, about 78% being singletons. The receptor's source is a human donor in a cohort sampled during active or convalescent COVID-19. Sequenced sample: peripheral blood.

Written as DNA, the CDR3 is TGTGCCAGCAGCATAAGACAGGGAAACACTGAAGCTTTCTTT. Its translation: CASSIRQGNTEAFF. V and J are TRBV7-8 and TRBJ1-1, with 7 positions matching TRBD1. The V gene end was trimmed by 5 bases and the J gene end by 2 bases; junction bases not matched to a gene: 5. The V gene's germline CDR1 is SGHVS and CDR2 FQNEAQ. This CDR3 has 14 residues.